Described below is a single T cell receptor beta chain sequence and its context. Its cognate antigen is unknown. This sample stems from a study of immune cell composition in non-small cell lung cancer. Study results and caveats: Top 10 clone scores and clonality were higher in squamous than adenocarcinoma. No significant correlation existed between pack-years smoked and tumour clonality.

This table comes from immunoSEQ multiplex PCR, and its TCRdb copy is limited to in-frame clones, with some not included. Among 3,500 or so clones, about two thirds were seen once, and the ten largest hold about 7.8%. Frozen unsorted single-cell suspensions supplied the genomic DNA. The sample taken for sequencing was lung tumor tissue. The clonotype comes from a human donor with non-small cell lung cancer.

The CDR3 loop is CASSPQTGLSTDTQYF. Here the CDR3 DNA reads TGCGCCAGCAGCCCCCAGACAGGGCTGAGCACAGATACGCAGTATTTT. The chain is built from TRBV4-1 and TRBJ2-3; 7 bases match TRBD1. CDR3 length equals 16 residues. The junction had 7 bases not matched to a gene; V was cut back by 4 bases and J by 0 bases. From germline, CDR1 is MGHRA and CDR2 YSYEKL.